This T cell receptor (beta chain) appears in the sequencing data of a study of T cell repertoires in cytomegalovirus infection. Overall study context: Alongside well-studied HLA-B-restricted CMV epitopes, recently identified HLA-C-restricted CMV epitopes were also used. Study outcomes and limitations: CMV carriers with the relevant HLA were identified by cumulative public TCR beta family frequency.

About this clonotype itself: The antigen is not known.

TCRdb passed the reads through MiXCR, listing each CDR3 protein once. Of under 350,000 distinct CDR3 sequences listed, 20% to 25% are singletons. V gave up 5 bases and J gave up 3 bases; unmatched junction bases: 3. CDR3 length: 14 residues. Germline CDR1 reads SGHTA; CDR2 reads FQGNSA. The V and J genes are TRBV7-2 and TRBJ1-2; 10 bases are shared with TRBD1. The receptor comes from a human donor in good health (CMV status not recorded). Some clones in this sample may be carry-over from other donors' samples. Sample: cultured PBMCs, taken from culture after CMV antigen stimulation. The DNA of the CDR3 is TGTGCCAGCAGCGGGGGGACAGGGGACTATGGCTACACCTTC. Translating gives CASSGGTGDYGYTF.